Following are 18 T cell receptor beta chains from one sample sequenced in a study of low-dose radiotherapy and immunotherapy resistance in tumors. Alpha- and beta-chain coverage of first-strand cDNA came from TRAV- and TRBV-specific primers. For amplifying TCRs, the PCR ran for 15 to 20 cycles with Phusion, which was used together with a constant-region primer and the adapter on the V primers. A single record per CDR3 protein comes from TCRdb applying MiXCR to the reads. The sample includes around 13,000 distinct CDR3 sequences, 65% to 75% seen only once; the top ten take approximately 5%. The receptors shown here come from a human donor with advanced metastatic prostate, ovarian, gallbladder or colorectal cancer (not recorded which). This table probably holds off-target reads from a library built for another chain.

The V and J genes are TRBV7-6 and TRBJ2-1; no clear D gene. The V gene lost 3 bases and the J gene lost 8 bases, with 11 bases spanning the gap. Germline V CDR1 and CDR2: SGHVS, FNYEAQ. There are 13 residues in the CDR3. CDR3 region: CASSFEFMDEQFF. The CDR3 DNA sequence: TGTGCCAGCAGCTTCGAGTTTATGGATGAGCAGTTCTTC.

The chain has TRBV5-1 and TRBJ2-7; TRBD1 aligns across 7 bases. Germline V gene lookup returns CDR1 SGHRS and CDR2 YFSETQ. CDR3 length: 13 amino acids. V was clipped by 4 bases and J by 6 bases; unmatched bases: 7. The chain's CDR3 is CASSRGQVFEQYF. The CDR3 DNA sequence: TGCGCCAGCAGCAGAGGACAGGTCTTCGAGCAGTACTTC.

The J gene is TRBJ1-2, the V gene TRBV5-5; 12 bases line up with TRBD1. This CDR3 is 16 amino acids long. The junction had 10 bases not matched to a gene; V was cut back by 4 bases and J by 6 bases. From germline, CDR1 is SGHKS and CDR2 YYEKEE (reference sequence). The CDR3 reads CASSAAPGTGGDGYTF. The CDR3 DNA reads TGTGCCAGCAGCGCGGCCCCAGGGACAGGGGGCGATGGCTACACCTTC.

The chain links TRBV5-1 to TRBJ2-1, with 7 positions matching TRBD1. After removal of 4 bases from V and 8 bases from J, the junction contained 12 bases not matched to a gene. The CDR3 extends over 15 amino acids. The V gene's germline CDR1 is SGHRS and CDR2 YFSETQ. This chain's CDR3 is CASSRTGSVKDEQFF. Written as DNA, the CDR3 is TGCGCCAGCAGCCGGACAGGCTCCGTAAAAGATGAGCAGTTCTTC.

This sequence joins TRBV12-3 or TRBV12-4 and TRBJ1-5; 8 positions agree with TRBD1. The CDR3 contains 13 residues. J gave up 7 bases and V 2 bases, and 1 base lay outside the gene matches. Here the CDR3 reads CASSLTGGQPQHF. CDR3 DNA: TGTGCCAGCAGTTTAACAGGGGGACAGCCCCAGCATTTT.

This clonotype was recorded a few times. This rearrangement joins TRBV28 to TRBJ1-1, with 7 bases that match TRBD1. Trimming took 7 bases from V and 0 from J; bases not matched to a gene: 11. The CDR3 is 16 amino acids. Germline CDR1 is MDHEN and CDR2 is SYDVKM. DNA for the CDR3: TGTGCCAGCAAATCGGTGGGGGACAGAATGAACACTGAAGCTTTCTTT. Residues: CASKSVGDRMNTEAFF.

V usage is TRBV30 and J usage is TRBJ2-7, with 7 positions matching TRBD1. The length of the CDR3 is 12 residues. The germline gives CDR1 GTSNPN, CDR2 SVGIG (reference sequence). V was clipped by 1 base and J by 3 bases; unmatched bases: 0. Here the CDR3 DNA reads TGTGCCTGGAGTGGACAGGGCTACGAGCAGTACTTC. It is translated as CAWSGQGYEQYF.

V usage is TRBV7-2 and J usage is TRBJ1-4, with D unclear. The CDR3 runs 14 residues. The germline V gene has CDR1 SGHTA and CDR2 FQGNSA. Trimming cost V 2 bases and J 6 bases, with 10 bases left between them. The DNA of the CDR3 is TGTGCCAGCAGCTTAAGCGTCGGGGATGAAAAACTGTTTTTT. Amino acids: CASSLSVGDEKLFF.

The chain has TRBV14 and TRBJ1-1; D gene ambiguous. CDR3 size: 15 residues. The germline V gene has CDR1 SGHDN and CDR2 FVKESK. V was trimmed by 2 bases and J by 1 base, leaving 11 bases between them. The CDR3 DNA follows: TGTGCCAGCAGCCAAATGTCCCGAGGGAACACTGAAGCTTTCTTT. This translates into CASSQMSRGNTEAFF. Complete variable domain (other parts from reference TRBV14 and TRBJ1-1): EAGVTQFPSHSVIEKGQTVTLRCDPISGHDNLYWYRRVMGKEIKFLLHFVKESKQDESGMPNNRFLAERTGGTYSTLKVQPAELEDSGVYFCASSQMSRGNTEAFFGQGTRLTVV.

In DNA, the CDR3 is TGTGCCAGCAGTGACTCGCCCATCACTGAAGCTTTCTTT. Protein product: CASSDSPITEAFF. This chain connects TRBV6-4 to TRBJ1-1; no clear D. The CDR3 runs 13 residues. Germline-derived CDR1 and CDR2 are MRHNA and SNTAGT. The V end was cut by 0 bases, the J end by 4 bases, with 6 bases between.

This chain joins TRBV7-9 and TRBJ1-1, with D perhaps TRBD1 (5 bases). The ends were cut back, 5 bases at V and 4 bases at J, with 17 bases in the middle. Germline V gene lookup returns CDR1 SEHNR and CDR2 FQNEAQ (reference sequence). The CDR3 sequence is 15 residues long. CDR3 residues: CASSQTQGLSTEAFF. DNA of the CDR3: TGTGCCAGCAGCCAAACCCAGGGACTGAGCACTGAAGCTTTCTTT.

The table lists this clonotype with a count of one. Compared with germline, one end of the junction differs, possibly owing to a read error. This chain joins TRBV7-8 and TRBJ1-5; unclear D gene. The V gene's germline CDR1 is SGHVS and CDR2 FQNEAQ. CDR3 size: 18 residues. The CDR3 bases are TGTGCCAGCACTATCGGTCGGGCCGTTTTGGGGAGCAATCAACCCCAGCATTTT. Its translation: CASTIGRAVLGSNQPQHF.

The V and J genes are TRBV2 and TRBJ1-5; D unclear. With 6 bases removed from V and 4 bases from J, the gap between germline ends came to 10 bases. Germline lookup yields CDR1 SNHLY and CDR2 FYNNEI. The CDR3 consists of 13 residues. CDR3 DNA sequence: TGTGCCAGCAGCGTTGAGGCAAATCAGCCCCAGCATTTT. Its translation is CASSVEANQPQHF.

V is TRBV5-8 and J is TRBJ2-3; TRBD2 is a possible D gene (6 bases). CDR1 is SGHTS and CDR2 is YDEGEE in the germline V gene. Trimming took 1 base from V and 2 from J, leaving 11 bases between them. The length of the CDR3 is 15 residues. As DNA, the CDR3 is TGTGCCAGCAGCTTGTCCGGGGGAGACACAGATACGCAGTATTTT. This encodes CASSLSGGDTDTQYF.

The genes are TRBV6-1 and TRBJ2-3; maybe TRBD1 (6 bases). Per germline, CDR1 MNHNS and CDR2 SASEGT. This CDR3 has 13 residues. Trimming pared 5 bases from V and 5 bases from J, leaving 11 bases between. The CDR3 spells CASSRQVGDTQYF. The CDR3 nucleotides are TGTGCCAGCAGTAGACAGGTGGGAGATACGCAGTATTTT.

This chain connects TRBV19 to TRBJ2-5; no clear D gene. V shed 4 bases and J shed 7 bases, with 7 bases lying between them. Germline lookup yields CDR1 LNHDA and CDR2 SQIVND (reference sequence). This CDR3 region has 11 residues. CDR3 sequence (DNA): TGTGCCAGTAGTACCCCCTGGACCCAGTACTTC. This translates into CASSTPWTQYF.

This chain's CDR3 is CASSLGSDNQPQHF. As DNA, the CDR3 is TGCGCCAGCAGCTTGGGATCCGATAATCAGCCCCAGCATTTT. The V call is TRBV5-1, the J call TRBJ1-5; D is unclear. The V and J ends lost 0 bases and 4 bases respectively, with 8 bases between them. Germline V gene data show CDR1 as SGHRS and CDR2 as YFSETQ. CDR3 length: 14 amino acids. The entire variable domain, with the rest obtained from reference TRBV5-1 and TRBJ1-5, is as follows: KAGVTQTPRYLIKTRGQQVTLSCSPISGHRSVSWYQQTPGQGLQFLFEYFSETQRNKGNFPGRFSGRQFSNSRSEMNVSTLELGDSALYLCASSLGSDNQPQHFGDGTRLSIL.

This chain uses TRBV3-1 with TRBJ2-2, with 7 bases identical to TRBD1. The CDR3 covers 14 residues. V trimming: 0 bases; J trimming: 8 bases; junction bases outside the gene matches: 3. Germline loops: CDR1 LGHDT, CDR2 YNNKEL (reference sequence). Here the CDR3 reads CASSQEDRKGELFF. The CDR3 bases are TGTGCCAGCAGCCAAGAGGACAGGAAAGGGGAGCTGTTTTTT.